Presented here are 8 T cell receptor beta chains from one specimen sequenced in a study of cytomegalovirus exposure and HLA in healthy donors. Some clones are missing from TCRdb's copy, which holds only in-frame ones; the method was immunoSEQ multiplex PCR. The sample includes some 150,000 clones, roughly 87% of them seen just once. The sample comprised PBMCs. The receptors come from a man between 18 and 29 years old in good health and CMV-seropositive.

The rearrangement joins TRBV12-5 to TRBJ2-7; no clear D. Germline V CDR1 and CDR2: LGHNT, FRNRAP. This CDR3 contains 12 residues. V gave up 0 bases and J gave up 6 bases, with 6 bases separating them. The CDR3: CASGLVLSEQYF. CDR3 coding DNA: TGTGCTAGTGGTTTGGTACTATCCGAGCAGTACTTC.

This chain joins TRBV27 and TRBJ2-4; D is unresolved. V was shortened by 4 bases and J by 7 bases, with 20 bases between the two germline ends. The CDR3 runs to 16 residues. Germline-derived CDR1 and CDR2 are MNHEY and SMNVEV (reference sequence). The DNA for the CDR3 is TGTGCCAGCAGTTGGCCCGTGACAACGAGAGAGAACATTCAGTACTTC. Translation gives CASSWPVTTRENIQYF.

This sequence joins TRBV7-3 and TRBJ2-7, with no clear D. In germline, CDR1 is SGHTA, CDR2 FQGTGA. The CDR3 loop spans 13 amino acids. The V end lost 6 bases, the J end lost 4 bases, and 13 bases lay between the germline ends. The CDR3: CASSYKTGYEQYF. The CDR3 region has the DNA TGTGCCAGCAGTTACAAGACCGGGTACGAGCAGTACTTC.

The genes are TRBV28 and TRBJ2-5, with TRBD2 as a possible D gene (7 bases). The CDR3 is 15 residues long. CDR1 and CDR2 (germline): MDHEN, SYDVKM. The ends were cut back, 6 bases at V and 4 bases at J, with 18 bases in the middle. The chain's CDR3 is CASSQGRGLAETQYF. CDR3 coding DNA: TGTGCCAGCAGCCAAGGGAGGGGGTTGGCAGAGACCCAGTACTTC.

V usage is TRBV7-8 and J usage is TRBJ1-6; TRBD1 aligns across 10 bases. The germline gives CDR1 SGHVS, CDR2 FQNEAQ. Trimming took 5 bases from V and 14 from J; bases not matched to a gene: 12. This CDR3 is built from 15 residues. The CDR3 DNA sequence: TGTGCCAGCAGCCGCAGGGACAGGGGTTTGGTAACCCTCCACTTT. This codes for CASSRRDRGLVTLHF. The whole variable domain, filled in from reference TRBV7-8 and TRBJ1-6, reads GAGVSQSPRYKVAKRGQDVALRCDPISGHVSLFWYQQALGQGPEFLTYFQNEAQLDKSGLPSDRFFAERPEGSVSTLKIQRTQQEDSAVYLCASSRRDRGLVTLHFGNGTRLTVT.

The chain links TRBV27 to TRBJ1-2; 8 nucleotides line up with TRBD1. Trimming cost V 5 bases and J 7 bases; bases outside gene matches: 9. The CDR3 has 14 amino acids. Germline CDR1 and CDR2: MNHEY and SMNVEV (reference sequence). The CDR3 region is CASSPGQGNAGYTF. In DNA form, the CDR3 reads TGTGCCAGCAGTCCCGGACAGGGCAACGCTGGCTACACCTTC.

This sequence joins TRBV7-9 and TRBJ1-2; D unresolved. The V gene lost 2 bases and the J gene lost 1 base, with 11 bases spanning the gap. Looked up from germline, CDR1 is SEHNR and CDR2 is FQNEAQ (reference sequence). This CDR3 has 15 amino acids. The CDR3 loop is CASSLWSVSNYGYTF. The CDR3 nucleotides read TGTGCCAGCAGCTTATGGTCAGTCAGTAACTATGGCTACACCTTC.

The V call is TRBV2, the J call TRBJ1-2; TRBD1 matches at 12 bases. The CDR3 length is 13 residues. The ends lost 6 bases at V and 6 bases at J; junction bases unmatched: 2. Germline V lookup: CDR1 SNHLY, CDR2 FYNNEI. The CDR3 bases are TGTGCCAGCAGAGGGACAGGGGGCAATGGCTACACCTTC. Translated, it gives CASRGTGGNGYTF.